This TCR beta chain stems from a study of Ad26.COV2.S vaccination and SARS-CoV-2 variants (TCRdb year 2021). Some background on the complete study: The specificity and breadth of SARS-CoV-2-reactive T cell receptors after Ad26.COV2.S vaccination were assessed by TCRbeta repertoire sequencing. The TCR-sequenced set comprised approximately 32 samples: around 20 Ad26.COV2.S vaccine recipients, 5 placebo recipients and 8 SARS-CoV-2 convalescent individuals. On the study overall, not on this receptor specifically: After vaccination, substantial breadth of spike-specific CD8+ and CD4+ T cell responses was reported. Spike-specific TCR breadth was higher in Ad26.COV2.S recipients than in placebo recipients (P = 0.0014). According to the authors, total T cell responses may have been underestimated by the TCR breadth and depth analyses. Vaccine and placebo recipients had comparable non-spike TCR breadth, which fits with the vaccine containing only spike.

With regard to this clone: Its antigen is currently not known. No much larger clone exists at a distance of one base, and base qualities are not known.

According to the study, the label for this sample's time point signals: individuals recovered from natural SARS-CoV-2 infection. TCRbeta CDR3 regions were sequenced with the immunoSEQ Assay. After extraction, genomic DNA underwent amplification by bias-controlled multiplex PCR, followed by high-throughput sequencing. In the original analysis: To quantify the absolute abundance of each unique TCRbeta CDR3 region, sequences were collapsed and filtered. Usable DNA was measured by amplifying reference genes present in all nucleated cells, and TCRbeta template counts were normalized to that usable DNA to estimate T cell fraction. Repertoire TCRs were annotated as SARS-CoV-2-specific by exact matching of V gene, CDR3 amino acid sequence and J gene to a known reactive TCR set. MIRA supplied the reference SARS-CoV-2 TCR set, which was filtered for enrichment in COVID-19-positive ImmuneCODE repertoires so that public or cross-reactive TCRs were removed. Based on the MIRA antigens, annotated TCRs were further analysed at the level of specific ORF or position within ORF. Breadth was defined as the number of annotated unique rearrangements divided by the total number of unique productive rearrangements, and depth was defined as the summed frequency of the annotated unique rearrangements. TCR breadth was compared between groups using two-sided Wilcoxon rank-sum tests. TCRdb took over this immuneACCESS table, retaining in-frame rearrangements with V and J assigned. Such tables are incomplete; in checked studies, under half of the missing clones stem from an unresolved V gene, and the remainder is unexplained. V and J calls and clone size are those listed in that table; D and trimming were worked out from the DNA. Recorded for this sample are 85,000 to 95,000 clones; roughly 84% of them occurred a single time. The top ten clonotypes cover approximately 15% of the sample.

This material consisted of peripheral blood, taken after recovery from COVID-19. The clonotype was recovered from a human donor who had recovered from COVID-19.

The encoded CDR3 is CATKQDPSHPTEQYF. The DNA sequence is TGTGCCACCAAGCAGGACCCCAGCCACCCCACCGAGCAGTACTTC. The rearranged chain carries TRBV15 and TRBJ2-7; the D segment cannot be called with confidence. The germline V gene (reference sequence) gives CDR1 as LNHNV and CDR2 as YYDKDF. Deletion took 7 bases off V and 6 bases off J, with a span of 22 bases between the germline ends. Inclusive of the bounding cysteine and phenylalanine, the CDR3 is 15 residues long. Of all the DNA, just the CDR3 is kept, 45 bases in frame from base 1.